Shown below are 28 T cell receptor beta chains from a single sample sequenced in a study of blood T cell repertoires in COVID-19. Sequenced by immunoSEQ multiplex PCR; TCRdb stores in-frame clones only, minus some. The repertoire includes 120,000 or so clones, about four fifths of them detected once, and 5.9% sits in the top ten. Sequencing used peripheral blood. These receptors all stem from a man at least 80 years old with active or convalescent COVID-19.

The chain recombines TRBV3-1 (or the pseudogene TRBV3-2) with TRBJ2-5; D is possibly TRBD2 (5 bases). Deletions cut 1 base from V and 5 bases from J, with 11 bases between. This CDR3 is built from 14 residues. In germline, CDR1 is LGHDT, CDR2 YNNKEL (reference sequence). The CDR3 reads CASSQVGLGETQYF. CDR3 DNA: TGTGCCAGCAGCCAAGTAGGACTGGGGGAGACCCAGTACTTC.

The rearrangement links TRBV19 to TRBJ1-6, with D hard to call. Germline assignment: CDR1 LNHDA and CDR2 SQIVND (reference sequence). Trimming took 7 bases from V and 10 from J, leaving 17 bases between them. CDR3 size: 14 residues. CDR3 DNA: TGTGCCAGTACCGAGAGAGGGTTGCAGTCACCCCTCCACTTT. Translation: CASTERGLQSPLHF.

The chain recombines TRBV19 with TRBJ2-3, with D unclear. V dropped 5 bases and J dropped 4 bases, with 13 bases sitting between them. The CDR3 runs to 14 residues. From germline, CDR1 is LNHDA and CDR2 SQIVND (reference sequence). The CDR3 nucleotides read TGTGCCAGTAGTTTTATAATTCCGGCAGATACGCAGTATTTT. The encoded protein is CASSFIIPADTQYF. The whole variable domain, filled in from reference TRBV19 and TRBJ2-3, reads DGGITQSPKYLFRKEGQNVTLSCEQNLNHDAMYWYRQDPGQGLRLIYYSQIVNDFQKGDIAEGYSVSREKKESFPLTVTSAQKNPTAFYLCASSFIIPADTQYFGPGTRLTVL.

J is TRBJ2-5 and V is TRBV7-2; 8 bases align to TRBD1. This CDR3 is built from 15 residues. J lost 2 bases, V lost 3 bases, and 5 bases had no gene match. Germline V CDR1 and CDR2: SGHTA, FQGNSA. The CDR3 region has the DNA TGTGCCAGCAGCTTGTACGGGACAGGTCAAGAGACCCAGTACTTC. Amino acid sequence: CASSLYGTGQETQYF.

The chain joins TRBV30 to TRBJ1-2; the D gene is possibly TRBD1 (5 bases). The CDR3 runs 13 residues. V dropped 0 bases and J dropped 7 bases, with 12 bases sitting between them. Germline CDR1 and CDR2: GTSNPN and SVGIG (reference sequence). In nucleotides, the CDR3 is TGTGCCTGGAGTGTACCCCAGGGTGGTGGCTACACCTTC. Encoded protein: CAWSVPQGGGYTF.

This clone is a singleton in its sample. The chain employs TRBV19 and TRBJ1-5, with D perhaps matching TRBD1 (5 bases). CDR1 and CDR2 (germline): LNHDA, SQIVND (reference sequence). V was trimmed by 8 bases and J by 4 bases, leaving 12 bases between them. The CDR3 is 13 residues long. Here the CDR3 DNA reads TGTGCCAGTGGGATTGGGGGGAATCAGCCCCAGCATTTT. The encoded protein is CASGIGGNQPQHF. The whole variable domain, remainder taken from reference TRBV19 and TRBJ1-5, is DGGITQSPKYLFRKEGQNVTLSCEQNLNHDAMYWYRQDPGQGLRLIYYSQIVNDFQKGDIAEGYSVSREKKESFPLTVTSAQKNPTAFYLCASGIGGNQPQHFGDGTRLSIL.

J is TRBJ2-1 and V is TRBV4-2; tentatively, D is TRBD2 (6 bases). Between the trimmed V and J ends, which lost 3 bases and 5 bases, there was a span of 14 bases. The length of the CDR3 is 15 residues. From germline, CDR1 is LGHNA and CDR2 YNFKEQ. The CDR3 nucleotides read TGTGCCAGCAGCCACCCTAGCGCATCCCACAATGAGCAGTTCTTC. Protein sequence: CASSHPSASHNEQFF.

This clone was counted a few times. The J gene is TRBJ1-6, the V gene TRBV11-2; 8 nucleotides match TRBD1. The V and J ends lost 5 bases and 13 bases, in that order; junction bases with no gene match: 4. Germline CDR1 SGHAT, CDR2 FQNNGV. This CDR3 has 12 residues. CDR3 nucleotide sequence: TGTGCCAGCAGCCAACAGGGGGTCCCCCTCCACTTT. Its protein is CASSQQGVPLHF.

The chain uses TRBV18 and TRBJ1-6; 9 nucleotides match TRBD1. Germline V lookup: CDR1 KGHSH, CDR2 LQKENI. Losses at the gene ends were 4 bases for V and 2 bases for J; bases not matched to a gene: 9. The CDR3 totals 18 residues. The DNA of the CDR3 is TGTGCCAGCTCACAACAGGGACAGGGATCGACCTATAATTCACCCCTCCACTTT. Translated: CASSQQGQGSTYNSPLHF.

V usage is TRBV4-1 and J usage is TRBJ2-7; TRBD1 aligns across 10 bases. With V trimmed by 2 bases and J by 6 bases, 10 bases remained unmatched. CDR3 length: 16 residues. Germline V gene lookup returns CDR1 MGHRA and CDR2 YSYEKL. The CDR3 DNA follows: TGCGCCAGCAGCCAAAGCCCCGGGACAGGGGCACCCGAGCAGTACTTC. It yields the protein CASSQSPGTGAPEQYF.

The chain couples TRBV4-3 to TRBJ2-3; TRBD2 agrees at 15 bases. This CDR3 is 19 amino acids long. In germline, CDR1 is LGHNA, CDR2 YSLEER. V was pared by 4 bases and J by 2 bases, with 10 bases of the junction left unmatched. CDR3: CASSPGLAGGTAFTDTQYF. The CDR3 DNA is TGCGCCAGCAGCCCCGGACTAGCGGGGGGGACCGCATTCACAGATACGCAGTATTTT.

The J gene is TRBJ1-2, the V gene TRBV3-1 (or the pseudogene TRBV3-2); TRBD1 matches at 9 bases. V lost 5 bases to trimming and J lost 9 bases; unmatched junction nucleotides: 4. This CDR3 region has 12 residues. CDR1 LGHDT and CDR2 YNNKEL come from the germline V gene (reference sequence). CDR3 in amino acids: CASSYGTGRYTF. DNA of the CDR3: TGTGCCAGCAGCTATGGGACAGGGCGCTACACCTTC.

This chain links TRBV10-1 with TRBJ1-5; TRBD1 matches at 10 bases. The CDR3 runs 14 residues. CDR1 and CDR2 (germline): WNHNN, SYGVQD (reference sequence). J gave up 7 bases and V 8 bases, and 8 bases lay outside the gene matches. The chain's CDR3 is CASRDRGGRQPQHF. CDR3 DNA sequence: TGCGCCAGCCGGGACAGGGGTGGGAGACAGCCCCAGCATTTT.

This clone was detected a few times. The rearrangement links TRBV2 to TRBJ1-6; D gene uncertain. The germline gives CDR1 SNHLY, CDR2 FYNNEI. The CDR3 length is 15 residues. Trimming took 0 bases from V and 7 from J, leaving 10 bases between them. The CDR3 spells CASSEALSPNSPLHF. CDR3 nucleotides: TGTGCCAGCAGTGAAGCCCTGAGCCCGAATTCACCCCTCCACTTT.

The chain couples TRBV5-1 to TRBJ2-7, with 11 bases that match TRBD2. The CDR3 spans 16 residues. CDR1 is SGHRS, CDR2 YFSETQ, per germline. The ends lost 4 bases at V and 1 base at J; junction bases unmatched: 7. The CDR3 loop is CASSLSPSGGSYEQYF. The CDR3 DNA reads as TGCGCCAGCAGCCTGAGCCCTAGCGGGGGGTCCTACGAGCAGTACTTC.

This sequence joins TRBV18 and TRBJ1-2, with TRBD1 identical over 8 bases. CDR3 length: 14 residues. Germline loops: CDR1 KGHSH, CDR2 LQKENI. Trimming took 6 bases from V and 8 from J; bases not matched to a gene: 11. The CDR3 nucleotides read TGTGCCAGCTCTCAGACAGGGGCCCTCGGCGGCTACACCTTC. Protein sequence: CASSQTGALGGYTF.

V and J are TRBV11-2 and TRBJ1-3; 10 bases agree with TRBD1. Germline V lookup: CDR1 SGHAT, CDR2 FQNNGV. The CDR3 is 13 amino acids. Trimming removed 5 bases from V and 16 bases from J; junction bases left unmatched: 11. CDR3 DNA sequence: TGTGCCAGCAGCCGGGACAGGGGACCCTCTTTGTATTTT. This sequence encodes CASSRDRGPSLYF.

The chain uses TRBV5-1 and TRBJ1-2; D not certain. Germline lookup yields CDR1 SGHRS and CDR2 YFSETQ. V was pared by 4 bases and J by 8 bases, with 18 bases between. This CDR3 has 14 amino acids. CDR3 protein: CASSAEASTGGYTF. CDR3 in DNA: TGCGCCAGCAGCGCCGAAGCCTCCACGGGAGGCTACACCTTC.

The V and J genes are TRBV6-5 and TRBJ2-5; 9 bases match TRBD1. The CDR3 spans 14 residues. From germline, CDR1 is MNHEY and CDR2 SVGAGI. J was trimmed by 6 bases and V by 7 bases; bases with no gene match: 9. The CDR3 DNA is TGTGCCAGCACCCCCAACGGACAGGGGAAGACCCAGTACTTC. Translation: CASTPNGQGKTQYF.

CDR3 in DNA: TGTGCCAGCAGCTTAGTGGTGGGGACTAGCGCCTACGAGCAGTACTTC. It translates to CASSLVVGTSAYEQYF. This chain connects TRBV7-9 to TRBJ2-7, with 10 bases fitting TRBD2. Germline CDR1 is SEHNR and CDR2 is FQNEAQ (reference sequence). Unmatched junction bases numbered 5, after V lost 1 base and J lost 2 bases. The CDR3 consists of 16 residues.

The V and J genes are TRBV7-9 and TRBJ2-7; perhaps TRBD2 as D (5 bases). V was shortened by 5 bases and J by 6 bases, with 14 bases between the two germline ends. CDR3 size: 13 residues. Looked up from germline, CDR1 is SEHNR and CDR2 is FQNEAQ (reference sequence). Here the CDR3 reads CASSPGPEGEQYF. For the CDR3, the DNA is TGTGCCAGCAGCCCAGGACCCGAGGGCGAGCAGTACTTC.

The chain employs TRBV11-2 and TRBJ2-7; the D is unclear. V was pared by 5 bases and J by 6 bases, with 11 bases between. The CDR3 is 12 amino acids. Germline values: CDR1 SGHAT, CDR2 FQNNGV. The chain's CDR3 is CASSPGATEQYF. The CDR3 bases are TGTGCCAGCAGCCCGGGTGCGACCGAGCAGTACTTC.

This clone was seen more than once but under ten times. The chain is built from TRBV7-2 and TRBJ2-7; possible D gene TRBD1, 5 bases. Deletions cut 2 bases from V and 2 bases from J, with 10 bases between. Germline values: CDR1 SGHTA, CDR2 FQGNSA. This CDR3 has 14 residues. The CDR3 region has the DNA TGTGCCAGCAGCTTATTCGAAGGGGCCTACGAGCAGTACTTC. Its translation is CASSLFEGAYEQYF.

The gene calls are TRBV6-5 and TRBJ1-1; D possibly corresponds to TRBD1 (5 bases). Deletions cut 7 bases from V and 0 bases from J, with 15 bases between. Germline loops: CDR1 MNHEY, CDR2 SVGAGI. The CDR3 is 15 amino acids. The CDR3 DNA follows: TGTGCCAGCACCGTCAGGGTCGGCTTGAACACTGAAGCTTTCTTT. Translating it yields CASTVRVGLNTEAFF.

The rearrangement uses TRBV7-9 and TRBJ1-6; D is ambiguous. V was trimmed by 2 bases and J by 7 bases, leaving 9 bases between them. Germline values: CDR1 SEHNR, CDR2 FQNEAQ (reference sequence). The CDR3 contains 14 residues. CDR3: CASSLSRENSPLHF. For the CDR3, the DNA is TGTGCCAGCAGCTTAAGTAGGGAGAATTCACCCCTCCACTTT.

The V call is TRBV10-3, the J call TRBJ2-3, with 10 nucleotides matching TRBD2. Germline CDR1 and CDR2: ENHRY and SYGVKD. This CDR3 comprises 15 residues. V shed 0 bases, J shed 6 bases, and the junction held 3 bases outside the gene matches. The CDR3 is CAISESGSGGDTQYF. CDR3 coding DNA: TGTGCCATCAGTGAGTCGGGTAGCGGGGGGGATACGCAGTATTTT.

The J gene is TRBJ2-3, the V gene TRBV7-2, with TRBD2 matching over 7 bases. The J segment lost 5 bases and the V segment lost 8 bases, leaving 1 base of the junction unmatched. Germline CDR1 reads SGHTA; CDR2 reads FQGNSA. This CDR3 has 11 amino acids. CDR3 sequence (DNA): TGTGCCAGCTGGGAGGGAGATACGCAGTATTTT. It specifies CASWEGDTQYF.

The CDR3 loop is CASSPTAGPGRYEQYF. In DNA form, the CDR3 reads TGCGCCAGCAGCCCCACGGCGGGTCCAGGCCGCTACGAGCAGTACTTC. The chain employs TRBV4-1 and TRBJ2-7, with D perhaps TRBD2 (5 bases). The V gene lost 4 bases and the J gene lost 3 bases, with 19 bases spanning the gap. Germline values: CDR1 MGHRA, CDR2 YSYEKL. The CDR3 has 16 amino acids.